This entry is about one TCR beta chain. What it binds is unknown. This sample is drawn from a study of memory CD4+ T cells and cytomegalovirus serostatus. The wider study: Healthy Belgian adult donors included about nine CMV-positive and 20 to 30 CMV-negative people.

Profiled with immunoSEQ multiplex PCR; TCRdb holds only in-frame clones, not every one. Here the sample spans around 50,000 clones, under 80% being singletons. The sort gate was single viable CD3+CD4+CD8-CD45RO+ cells for memory CD4+ T cells. Serum IgG to CMV pp150, pp28, p38 and p52 defined serostatus. Positive selection with CD4 microbeads enriched total CD4+ T cells. Between the trimmed V and J ends, which lost 7 bases and 4 bases, there was a span of 7 bases. Germline CDR1 reads MNHNS; CDR2 reads SASEGT. This CDR3 comprises 11 residues. Overall study findings and caveats: Suggested: most of the CMV-linked TCR signature lies in CD4+ memory cells.

This TCR came from an adult in good health and CMV-seronegative. This chain links TRBV6-1 with TRBJ1-2; D remains ambiguous. Sequencing was performed on memory CD4+ T cells from blood. The CDR3 is CASTDRYGYTF. The CDR3 bases are TGTGCCAGCACCGATCGCTATGGCTACACCTTC.